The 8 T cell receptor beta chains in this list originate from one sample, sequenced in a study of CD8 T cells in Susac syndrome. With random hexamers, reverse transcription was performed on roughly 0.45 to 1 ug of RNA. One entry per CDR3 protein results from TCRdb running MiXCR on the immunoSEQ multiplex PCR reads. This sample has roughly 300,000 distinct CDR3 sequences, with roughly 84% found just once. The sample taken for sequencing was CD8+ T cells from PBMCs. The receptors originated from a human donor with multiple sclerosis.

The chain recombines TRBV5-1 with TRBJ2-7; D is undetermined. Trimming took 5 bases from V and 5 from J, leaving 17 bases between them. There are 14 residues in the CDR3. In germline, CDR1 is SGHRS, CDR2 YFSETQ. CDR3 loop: CASRPPDRRDEQYF. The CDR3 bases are TGCGCCAGCAGACCACCGGACCGGAGAGACGAGCAGTACTTC. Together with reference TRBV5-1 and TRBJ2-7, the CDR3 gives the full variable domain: KAGVTQTPRYLIKTRGQQVTLSCSPISGHRSVSWYQQTPGQGLQFLFEYFSETQRNKGNFPGRFSGRQFSNSRSEMNVSTLELGDSALYLCASRPPDRRDEQYFGPGTRLTVT.

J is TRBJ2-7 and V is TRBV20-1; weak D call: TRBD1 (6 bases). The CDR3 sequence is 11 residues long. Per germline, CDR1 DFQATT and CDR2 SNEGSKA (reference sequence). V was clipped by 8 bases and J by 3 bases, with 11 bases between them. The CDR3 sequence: CSYRAGYEQYF. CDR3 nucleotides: TGCAGTTACAGGGCTGGCTACGAGCAGTACTTC.

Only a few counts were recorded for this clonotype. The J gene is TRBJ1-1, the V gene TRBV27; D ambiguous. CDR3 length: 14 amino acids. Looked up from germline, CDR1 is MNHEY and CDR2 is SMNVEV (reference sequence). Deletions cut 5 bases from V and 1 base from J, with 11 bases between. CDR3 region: CASSPGGGNTEAFF. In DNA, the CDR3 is TGTGCCAGCAGTCCAGGAGGTGGGAACACTGAAGCTTTCTTT.

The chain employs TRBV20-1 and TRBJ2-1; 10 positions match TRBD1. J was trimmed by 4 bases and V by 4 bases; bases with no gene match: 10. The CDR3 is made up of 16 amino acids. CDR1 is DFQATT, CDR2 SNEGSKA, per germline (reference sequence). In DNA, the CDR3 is TGCAGTGCTATTGCGCCAAGACAGGGGGCGTACAATGAGCAGTTCTTC. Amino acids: CSAIAPRQGAYNEQFF.

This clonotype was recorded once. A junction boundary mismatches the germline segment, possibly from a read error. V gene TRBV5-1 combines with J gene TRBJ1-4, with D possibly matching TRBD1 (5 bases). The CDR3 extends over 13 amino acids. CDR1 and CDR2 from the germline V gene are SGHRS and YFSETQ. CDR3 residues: CASNPGSGEKLLF. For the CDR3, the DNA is TGCGCCAGCAACCCGGGCTCGGGGGAAAAACTGCTTTTT.

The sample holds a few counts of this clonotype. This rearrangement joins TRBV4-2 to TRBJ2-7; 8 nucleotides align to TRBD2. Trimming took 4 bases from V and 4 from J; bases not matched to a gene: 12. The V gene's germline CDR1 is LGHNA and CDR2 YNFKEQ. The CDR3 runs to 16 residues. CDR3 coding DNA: TGTGCCAGCAGCCCGAGCTTCGCGGGAGGAGGGTACGAGCAGTACTTC. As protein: CASSPSFAGGGYEQYF.

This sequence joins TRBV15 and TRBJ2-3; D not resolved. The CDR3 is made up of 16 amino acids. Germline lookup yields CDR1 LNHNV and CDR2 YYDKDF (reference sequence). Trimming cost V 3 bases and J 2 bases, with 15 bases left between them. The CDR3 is CATSSGETLNTDTQYF. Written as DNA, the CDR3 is TGTGCCACCAGCAGCGGTGAGACACTTAACACAGATACGCAGTATTTT. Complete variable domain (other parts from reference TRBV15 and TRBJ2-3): DAMVIQNPRYQVTQFGKPVTLSCSQTLNHNVMYWYQQKSSQAPKLLFHYYDKDFNNEADTPDNFQSRRPNTSFCFLDIRSPGLGDTAMYLCATSSGETLNTDTQYFGPGTRLTVL.

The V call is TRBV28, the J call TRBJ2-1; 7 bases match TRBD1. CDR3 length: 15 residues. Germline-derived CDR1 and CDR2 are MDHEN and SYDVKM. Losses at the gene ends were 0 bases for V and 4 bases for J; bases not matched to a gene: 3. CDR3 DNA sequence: TGTGCCAGCAGTTTATGGGGACAGACATACAATGAGCAGTTCTTC. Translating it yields CASSLWGQTYNEQFF.